The T cell receptor beta chain described here comes from a study of tumor and adjacent non-tumor tissue in lung cancer. No cell sorting was done before RNA was extracted from the tissue. TCRbeta libraries were built with three rounds of nested PCR, modified from ARM-PCR. TCRdb passed the multiplex PCR reads through MiXCR, listing each CDR3 protein once. The sample includes approximately 68,000 distinct CDR3 sequences, about three quarters seen only once; the top ten take approximately 28%. In germline, CDR1 is MNHNY, CDR2 SVGAGI (reference sequence). There are 14 residues in the CDR3. Between the trimmed V and J ends, which lost 7 bases and 9 bases, there was a span of 22 bases.

The sample taken for sequencing was lung tumor tissue. This receptor was obtained from a man aged 55-75 years with non-small cell lung cancer. V usage is TRBV6-6 and J usage is TRBJ2-7; D may be TRBD1 (6 bases). CDR3 region: CASMPGSGARMQYF. The DNA of the CDR3 is TGTGCCAGCATGCCGGGATCAGGGGCAAGGATGCAGTACTTC.